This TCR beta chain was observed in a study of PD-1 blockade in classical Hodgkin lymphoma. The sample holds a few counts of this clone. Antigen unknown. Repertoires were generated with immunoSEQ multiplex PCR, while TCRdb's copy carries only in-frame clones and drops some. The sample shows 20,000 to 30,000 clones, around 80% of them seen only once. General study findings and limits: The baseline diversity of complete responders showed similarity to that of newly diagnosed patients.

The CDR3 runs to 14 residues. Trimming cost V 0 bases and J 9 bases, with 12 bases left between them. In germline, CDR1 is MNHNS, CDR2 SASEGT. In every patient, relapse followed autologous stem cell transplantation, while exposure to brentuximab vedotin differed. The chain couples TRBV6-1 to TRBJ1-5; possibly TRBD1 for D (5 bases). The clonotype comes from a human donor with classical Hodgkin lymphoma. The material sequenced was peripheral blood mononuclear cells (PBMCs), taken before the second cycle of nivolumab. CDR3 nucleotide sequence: TGTGCCAGCAGTGAAGCGCTTCAGGGACGGCCCCAGCATTTT. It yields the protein CASSEALQGRPQHF.